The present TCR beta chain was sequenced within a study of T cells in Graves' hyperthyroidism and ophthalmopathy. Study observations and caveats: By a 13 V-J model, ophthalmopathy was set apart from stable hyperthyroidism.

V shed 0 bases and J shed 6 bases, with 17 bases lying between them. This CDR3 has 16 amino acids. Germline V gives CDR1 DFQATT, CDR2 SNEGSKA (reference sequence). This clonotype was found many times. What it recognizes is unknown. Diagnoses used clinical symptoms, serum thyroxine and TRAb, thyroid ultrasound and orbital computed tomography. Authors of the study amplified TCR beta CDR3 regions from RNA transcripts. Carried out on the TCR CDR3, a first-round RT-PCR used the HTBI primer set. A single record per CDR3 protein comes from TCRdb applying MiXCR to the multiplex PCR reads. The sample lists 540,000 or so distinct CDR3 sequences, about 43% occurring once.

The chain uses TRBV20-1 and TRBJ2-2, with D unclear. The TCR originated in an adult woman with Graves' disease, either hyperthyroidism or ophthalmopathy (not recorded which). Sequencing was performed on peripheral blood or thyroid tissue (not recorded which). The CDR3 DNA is TGCAGTGCTAGAGATTTGTTGGGAATCCGGGCCGGGGAGCTGTTTTTT. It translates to CSARDLLGIRAGELFF.